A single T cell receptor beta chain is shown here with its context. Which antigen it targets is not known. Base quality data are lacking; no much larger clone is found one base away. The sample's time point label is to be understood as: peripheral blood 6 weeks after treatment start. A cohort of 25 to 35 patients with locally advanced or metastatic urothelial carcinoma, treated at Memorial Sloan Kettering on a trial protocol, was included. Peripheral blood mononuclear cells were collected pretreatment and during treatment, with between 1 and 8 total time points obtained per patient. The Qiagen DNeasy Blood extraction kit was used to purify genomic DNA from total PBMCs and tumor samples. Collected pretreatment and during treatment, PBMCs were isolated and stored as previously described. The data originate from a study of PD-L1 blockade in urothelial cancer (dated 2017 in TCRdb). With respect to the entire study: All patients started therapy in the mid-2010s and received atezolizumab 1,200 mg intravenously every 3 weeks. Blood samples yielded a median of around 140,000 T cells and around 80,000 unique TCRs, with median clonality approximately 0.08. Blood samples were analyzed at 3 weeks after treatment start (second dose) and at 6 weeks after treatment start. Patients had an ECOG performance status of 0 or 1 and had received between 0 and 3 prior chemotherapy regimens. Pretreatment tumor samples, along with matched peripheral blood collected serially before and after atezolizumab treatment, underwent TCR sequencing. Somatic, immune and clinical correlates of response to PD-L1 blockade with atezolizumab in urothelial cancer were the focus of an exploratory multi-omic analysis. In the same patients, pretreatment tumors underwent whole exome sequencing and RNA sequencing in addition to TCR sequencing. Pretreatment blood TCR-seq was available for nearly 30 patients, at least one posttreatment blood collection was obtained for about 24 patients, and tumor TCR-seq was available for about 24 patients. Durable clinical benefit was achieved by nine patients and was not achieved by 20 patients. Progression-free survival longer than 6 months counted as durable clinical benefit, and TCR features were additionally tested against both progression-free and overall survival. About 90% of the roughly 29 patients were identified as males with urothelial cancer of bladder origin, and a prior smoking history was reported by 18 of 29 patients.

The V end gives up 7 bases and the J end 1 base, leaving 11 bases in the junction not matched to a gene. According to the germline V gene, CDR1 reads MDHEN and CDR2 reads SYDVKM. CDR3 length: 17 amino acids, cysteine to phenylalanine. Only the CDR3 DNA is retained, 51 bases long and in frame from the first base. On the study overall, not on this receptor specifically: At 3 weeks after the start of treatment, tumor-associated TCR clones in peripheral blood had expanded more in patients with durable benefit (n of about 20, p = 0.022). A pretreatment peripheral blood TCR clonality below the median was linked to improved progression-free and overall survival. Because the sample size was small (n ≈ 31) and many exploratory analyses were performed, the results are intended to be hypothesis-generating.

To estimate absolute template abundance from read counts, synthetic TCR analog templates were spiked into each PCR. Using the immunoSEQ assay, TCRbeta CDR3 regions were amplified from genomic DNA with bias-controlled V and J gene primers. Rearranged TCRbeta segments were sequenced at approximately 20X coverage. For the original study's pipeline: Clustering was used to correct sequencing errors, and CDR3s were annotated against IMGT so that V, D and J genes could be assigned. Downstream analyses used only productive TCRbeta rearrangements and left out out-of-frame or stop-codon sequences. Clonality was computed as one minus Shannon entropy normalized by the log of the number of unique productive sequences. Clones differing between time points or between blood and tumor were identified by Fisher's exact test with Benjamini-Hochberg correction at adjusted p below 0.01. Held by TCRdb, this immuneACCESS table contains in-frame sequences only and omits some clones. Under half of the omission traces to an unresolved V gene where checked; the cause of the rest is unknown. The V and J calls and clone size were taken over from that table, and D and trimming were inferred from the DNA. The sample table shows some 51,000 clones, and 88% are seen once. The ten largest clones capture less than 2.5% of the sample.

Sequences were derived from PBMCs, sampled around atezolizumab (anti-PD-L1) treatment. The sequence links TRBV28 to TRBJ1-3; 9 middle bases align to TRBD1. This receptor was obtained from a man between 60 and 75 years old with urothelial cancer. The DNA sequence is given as TGTGCCAGCATGACGGGAGACAGGGGGAGGTCTGGAAACACCATATATTTT. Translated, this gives CASMTGDRGRSGNTIYF.